The T cell receptor (beta chain) described here comes from a study of CD8 T cells in ankylosing spondylitis. Whole-study findings and limits: Disease-associated clonotypes exhibited CD8+ identity and were relatively infrequent in peripheral blood. Reactive arthritis synovial fluid and blood previously showed some of these motif variants. In ankylosing spondylitis patients, matched synovial fluid reportedly showed significant enrichment of disease-linked clones.

Each TCR beta library was made by quantitative 5'-RACE that incorporated molecular barcodes. TCRdb reprocessed the 5' RACE reads with MiXCR, giving one entry per CDR3 protein. The sample yields 180,000 or so distinct CDR3 sequences, 11% seen once. Germline V lookup: CDR1 MNHEY, CDR2 SVGAGI. The CDR3 runs 15 residues. Trimming removed 2 bases from V and 5 bases from J; junction bases left unmatched: 4. About this clonotype itself: Its specificity is not known.

The receptor was derived from a male donor with ankylosing spondylitis or in good health (not recorded which). The chain uses TRBV6-5 and TRBJ2-2; 8 bases are shared with TRBD1. Sequencing input: blood, either unsorted or a sorted T cell fraction (not recorded which). The CDR3 DNA reads TGTGCCAGCAGTTACGACAGGGGCGGGACCGGGGAGCTGTTTTTT. It specifies CASSYDRGGTGELFF.